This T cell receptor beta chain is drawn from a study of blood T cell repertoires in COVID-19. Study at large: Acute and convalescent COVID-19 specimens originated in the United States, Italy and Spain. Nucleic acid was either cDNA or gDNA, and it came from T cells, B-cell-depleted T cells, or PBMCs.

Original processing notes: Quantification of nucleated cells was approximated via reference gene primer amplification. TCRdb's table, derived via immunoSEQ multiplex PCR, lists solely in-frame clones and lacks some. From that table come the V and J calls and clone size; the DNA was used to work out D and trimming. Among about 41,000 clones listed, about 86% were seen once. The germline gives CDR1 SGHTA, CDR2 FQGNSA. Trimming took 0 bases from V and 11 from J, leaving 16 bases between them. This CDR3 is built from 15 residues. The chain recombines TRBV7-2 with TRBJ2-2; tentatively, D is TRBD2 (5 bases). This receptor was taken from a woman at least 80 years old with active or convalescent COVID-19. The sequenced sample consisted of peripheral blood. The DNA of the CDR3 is TGTGCCAGCAGCTTAGCCGGGGTTCTTATGGGAGAGCTGTTTTTT. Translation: CASSLAGVLMGELFF.